This T cell receptor (beta chain) was recorded in a study of shared clonotypes between healthy human individuals (dated by TCRdb to the early 2020s). Describing the broader study: The cohort included three men and a couple of women between 18 and 49 years of age. For each donor, CD4 naive and CD4 memory were each run on three plates, CD8 naive on two plates, and CD8 memory on one plate. To estimate repertoire size and how much clonotypes are shared between individuals, the study performed deep sequencing of blood TCR repertoires from a few healthy adults. Libraries were prepared and TCR repertoires were sequenced by different laboratories using diverse techniques, in order to increase sequencing depth and limit assay-specific biases. Each donor's leukapheresis produced roughly between roughly 0.85 and 9 billion PBMCs.

Results the study describes overall, beyond this receptor: Only blood was sampled, and tissue TCR repertoires likely differ from those in blood. Compared with non-shared clonotypes, the clonotypes found in all four sorted-subset donors had higher generation probabilities. Sharing across several donors was observed for about 4.8% of naive CD4, over 3% of naive CD8, 2% to 2.5% of memory CD4, and roughly 0.4% of memory CD8 clonotypes. Pairwise subsampling led to the expectation that sequencing depth would affect the degree of clonotype sharing among donors. The genetic and exposure-history diversity represented was limited by the small number of donors. Incomplete sequencing was indicated by rarefaction of sorted-subset datasets, despite the large sequencing depth. Naive subsets generally had larger estimated clonotype richness than memory subsets.

In regard to this clone: Its cognate antigen has yet to be identified. It has no much larger one-base neighbor in the sample; base qualities were not kept.

Using the deep immunoSEQ assay, TCR CDR3 regions were amplified from genomic DNA by multiplex PCR. Extracted genomic DNA from each cell subset was distributed evenly across all wells of several immunoSEQ 96-well plates, and each plate was treated as a replicate. For sorted subsets, approximately 210 ng of genomic DNA, equivalent to some 33,000 T cell genomes, went into each replicate PCR. Purified libraries were quantified with a Qubit 3.0 fluorometer, sized on a Bioanalyzer 2100, and re-quantified with the KAPA Library Quantification kit. A separate single-read 150-cycle Illumina NextSeq 550 flow cell was used to sequence each immunoSEQ 96-well plate. Turning to the authors' computational methods: Because only junctional sequences without quality scores were contained in the immunoSEQ output, filtering matching that applied to full-length reads could not be performed. To assign V/J genes and CDR3, sequences were annotated using PyIR, a Python wrapper for IgBLAST v1.9, with IMGT germline references. Reads were removed for weak V/J assignments (E-value above 1e-6), missing CDR3, stop codons, out-of-frame junctions, or ambiguous translated residues. V3J clonotypes were defined by identical inferred V gene, J gene, and CDR3 amino acid sequence. To compute the percentage overlap between repertoires, the number of shared unique clonotypes was divided by the size of the smaller repertoire. Richness of each repertoire was evaluated using RTK rarefaction, the Chao1 estimator, and Recon v2.1 estimates of unobserved clonotypes. For all TCRbeta clonotypes obtained by the gDNA method from a few donors, generation probabilities were computed with OLGA. The table comes from immuneACCESS by way of TCRdb, which keeps in-frame sequences with V and J called. Part of the clones is missing from these tables; in studies checked, under half for an unresolved V gene and the rest for unknown reasons. The DNA was the basis for D and trimming; V, J and clone size are from that table. Counted in this sample were roughly 2.1 million clones; approximately 94% of them appeared once. 1.5% to 2% of the sample is in the top ten clones.

The CDR3 holds 15 amino acids from the cysteine to the phenylalanine. The CDR3 DNA has 45 bases and is translated from base 1. V is pruned by 2 bases and J by 6 bases, leaving 6 bases of the junction without a gene match. CDR1 and CDR2 are read off the germline V gene as SGHTA and FQGTGA. CD8 naive samples consisted of CD45RO-negative cells that were positively selected for CCR7, yielding a CD45RA+CCR7+ population without TemRA cells. Donors were healthy HIV-negative adults with no recently reported acute infections or vaccinations. Only Caucasian adults living in Nashville, Tennessee, USA were represented among the donors. After blood collection by leukapheresis, PBMCs were isolated using Ficoll-Histopaque density gradient centrifugation and then cryopreserved in the vapor phase of liquid nitrogen. Analytical flow cytometry was used to check the purity and quantity of each magnetically sorted T cell population. Each sorted fraction had its genomic DNA isolated and then quantified by UV absorbance on a Nanodrop 2000c.

The clonotype comes from a man between 18 and 29 years old in good health. Some clones in this sample may be carry-over from other donors' samples. The material sequenced was naive CD8+ T cells from PBMCs. Explained via the paper, the cell subset or site label denotes: CD45RA+CCR7+. The sequence links TRBV7-3 to TRBJ2-1, and 8 junction bases match TRBD2. The DNA sequence is TGTGCCAGCAGCTTAGGGGGACTAGGCTTCAATGAGCAGTTCTTC. The encoded protein is CASSLGGLGFNEQFF. Full variable domain (CDR3 extended with the reference TRBV7-3 and TRBJ2-1 proteins): GAGVSQTPSNKVTEKGKYVELRCDPISGHTALYWYRQSLGQGPEFLIYFQGTGAADDSGLPNDRFFAVRPEGSVSTLKIQRTERGDSAVYLCASSLGGLGFNEQFFGPGTRLTVL.